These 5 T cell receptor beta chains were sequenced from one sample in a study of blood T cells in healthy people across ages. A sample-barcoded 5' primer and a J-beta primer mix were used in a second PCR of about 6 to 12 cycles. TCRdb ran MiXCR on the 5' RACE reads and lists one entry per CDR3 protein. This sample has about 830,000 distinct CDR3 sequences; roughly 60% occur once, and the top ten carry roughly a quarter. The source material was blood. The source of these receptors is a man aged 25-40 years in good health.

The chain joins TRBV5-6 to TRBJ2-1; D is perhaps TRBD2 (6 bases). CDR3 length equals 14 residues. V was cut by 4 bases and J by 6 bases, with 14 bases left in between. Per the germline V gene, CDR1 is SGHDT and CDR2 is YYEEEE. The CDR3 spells CASSARLVINEQFF. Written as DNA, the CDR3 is TGTGCCAGCAGCGCCCGACTAGTGATCAATGAGCAGTTCTTC.

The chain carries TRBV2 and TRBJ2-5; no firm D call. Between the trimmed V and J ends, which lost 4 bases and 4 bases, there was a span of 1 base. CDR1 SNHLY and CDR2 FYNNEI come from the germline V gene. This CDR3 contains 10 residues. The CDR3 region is CASSVETQYF. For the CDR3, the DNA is TGTGCCAGCAGTGTAGAGACCCAGTACTTC.

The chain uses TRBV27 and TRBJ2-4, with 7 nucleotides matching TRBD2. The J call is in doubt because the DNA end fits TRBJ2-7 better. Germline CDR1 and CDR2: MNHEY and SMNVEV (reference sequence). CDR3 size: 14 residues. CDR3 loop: CASSPYRTRSEQYF. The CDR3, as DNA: TGTGCCAGCAGTCCCTATAGGACTAGGTCCGAGCAGTACTTC.

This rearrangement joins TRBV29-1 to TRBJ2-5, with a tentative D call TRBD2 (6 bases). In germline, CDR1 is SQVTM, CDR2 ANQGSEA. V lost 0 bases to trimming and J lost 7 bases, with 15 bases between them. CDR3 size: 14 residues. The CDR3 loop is CSVEDTGPGGTQYF. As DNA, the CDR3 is TGCAGCGTTGAAGATACCGGGCCCGGGGGGACCCAGTACTTC.

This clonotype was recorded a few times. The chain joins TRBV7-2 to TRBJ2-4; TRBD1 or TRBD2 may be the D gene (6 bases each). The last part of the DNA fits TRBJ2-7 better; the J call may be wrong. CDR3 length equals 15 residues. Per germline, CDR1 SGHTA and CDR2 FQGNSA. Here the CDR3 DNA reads TGTGCCAGCAGCTTAGGGAACGGGGGCTTCGGCGAGCAGTACTTC. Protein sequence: CASSLGNGGFGEQYF.